These 20 T cell receptor beta chains share one sample of origin, sequenced in a study of metastatic and nonmetastatic thyroid tumors. TCRdb recomputed clones from the PCR reads via MiXCR. The table lists approximately 37,000 clones, over 14% of them singletons, with under 20% in the top ten. No patient had received any treatment before thyroid surgery. Specimen: blood. The receptors were gathered from a male donor with papillary thyroid cancer or a benign thyroid nodule (not recorded which). Some clones in this sample may be carry-over from other donors' samples.

This clone appeared many times. The rearrangement links TRBV19 to TRBJ2-4; no definite D call. The V end lost 0 bases, the J end lost 6 bases, and 12 bases lay between the germline ends. Germline V gene data show CDR1 as LNHDA and CDR2 as SQIVND (reference sequence). This CDR3 contains 15 residues. Written as DNA, the CDR3 is TGTGCCAGTAGTATAGATCACACTGCGGCAAACATTCAGTACTTC. Translation: CASSIDHTAANIQYF.

This clone was counted many times. The chain couples TRBV28 to TRBJ1-1; D gene ambiguous. The CDR3 loop spans 14 amino acids. In germline, CDR1 is MDHEN, CDR2 SYDVKM. The V end lost 1 base, the J end lost 1 base, and 7 bases lay between the germline ends. CDR3 sequence reads: CASSLSAGNTEAFF. The DNA for the CDR3 is TGTGCCAGCAGTTTATCGGCAGGGAACACTGAAGCTTTCTTT.

The chain carries TRBV5-6 and TRBJ1-1, with D maybe TRBD1 (6 bases). Trimming pared 7 bases from V and 9 bases from J, leaving 19 bases between. Germline CDR1 is SGHDT and CDR2 is YYEEEE. CDR3 length: 13 amino acids. In DNA, the CDR3 is TGTGCCAGCGGCGGACGGGGGCGAATGAAAGCTTTCTTT. It codes for CASGGRGRMKAFF. The variable domain in full, completed from reference TRBV5-6 and TRBJ1-1, reads DAGVTQSPTHLIKTRGQQVTLRCSPKSGHDTVSWYQQALGQGPQFIFQYYEEEERQRGNFPDRFSGHQFPNYSSELNVNALLLGDSALYLCASGGRGRMKAFFGQGTRLTVV.

There are many counts of this clone. The rearrangement joins TRBV2 to TRBJ2-1, with D possibly being TRBD1 or TRBD2 (5 bases each). CDR1 and CDR2 from the germline V gene are SNHLY and FYNNEI. Trimming removed 7 bases at V and 6 bases at J, with 16 bases between. The CDR3 sequence is 14 residues long. The CDR3 nucleotides read TGTGCCAGCACCCAGGGAGTAGTTTTCAATGAGCAGTTCTTC. It codes for CASTQGVVFNEQFF.

This clone was observed at least ten times. The V call is TRBV2, the J call TRBJ2-4; D not resolved. V was trimmed by 6 bases and J by 8 bases, leaving 5 bases between them. The CDR3 loop spans 10 amino acids. CDR1 and CDR2 from the germline V gene are SNHLY and FYNNEI. The chain's CDR3 is CASRADIQYF. Here the CDR3 DNA reads TGTGCCAGCAGGGCGGACATTCAGTACTTC.

At least ten counts were recorded for this clone. The chain uses TRBV7-2 and TRBJ2-6; D ambiguous. This CDR3 contains 14 residues. Germline-derived CDR1 and CDR2 are SGHTA and FQGNSA. The V end lost 6 bases, the J end lost 0 bases, and 6 bases lay between the germline ends. For the CDR3, the DNA is TGTGCCAGCAGAGACAACTCTGGGGCCAACGTCCTGACTTTC. Translated, it gives CASRDNSGANVLTF.

This clone came up many times. The chain is built from TRBV10-3 and TRBJ1-2, with 9 bases fitting TRBD1. The CDR3 has 14 residues. The trim removed 7 bases at V and 8 bases at J, leaving 11 bases unmatched. Looked up from germline, CDR1 is ENHRY and CDR2 is SYGVKD. DNA for the CDR3: TGTGCCATCAATCACTCGGACAGGGGCGACGGCTACACCTTC. Its protein is CAINHSDRGDGYTF.

This clone was seen repeatedly, ten times or more. This chain joins TRBV10-3 and TRBJ2-5, with D possibly being TRBD2 (7 bases). The CDR3 extends over 14 amino acids. The ends were cut back, 3 bases at V and 10 bases at J, with 18 bases in the middle. In germline, CDR1 is ENHRY, CDR2 SYGVKD. The CDR3 reads CAISDRGGVKGQYF. CDR3 bases: TGTGCCATCAGTGATAGGGGGGGCGTTAAAGGCCAGTACTTC.

This clone was counted ten times or more. The genes are TRBV27 and TRBJ2-6; 7 bases match TRBD1. The CDR3 is 16 residues long. CDR1 is MNHEY, CDR2 SMNVEV, per germline (reference sequence). The V gene end was trimmed by 4 bases and the J gene end by 5 bases; junction bases not matched to a gene: 8. The DNA for the CDR3 is TGTGCCAGCAGTTGGACGGGACAGCTCTGGGCCAACGTCCTGACTTTC. The encoded protein is CASSWTGQLWANVLTF. Based on the CDR3 plus reference TRBV27 and TRBJ2-6, the full variable domain is EAQVTQNPRYLITVTGKKLTVTCSQNMNHEYMSWYRQDPGLGLRQIYYSMNVEVTDKGDVPEGYKVSRKEKRNFPLILESPSPNQTSLYFCASSWTGQLWANVLTFGAGSRLTVL.

In its sample, this clone was seen a few times. Possible read error: a much larger clone is one base away. V gene TRBV5-1 combines with J gene TRBJ2-5; D call uncertain. The CDR3 sequence is 11 residues long. The germline V and J ends were trimmed by 7 bases and 3 bases, with 7 bases remaining between them. Germline assignment: CDR1 SGHRS and CDR2 YFSETQ. CDR3 DNA sequence: TGCGCCAGCGGTGACGAAGAGACCCAGTACTTC. Residues: CASGDEETQYF.

At least ten counts were recorded for this clone. The chain carries TRBV20-1 and TRBJ2-1; 11 nucleotides agree with TRBD2. The CDR3 contains 15 residues. Germline-derived CDR1 and CDR2 are DFQATT and SNEGSKA (reference sequence). J was trimmed by 3 bases and V by 3 bases; bases with no gene match: 4. CDR3 in DNA: TGCAGTGCTAGCACCGGGACTAGCGGCTACAATGAGCAGTTCTTC. Its translation: CSASTGTSGYNEQFF.

This clone was seen many times. Additional DNA sequences in this sample encode the identical CDR3. V and J are TRBV4-3 and TRBJ2-3, with 7 bases that match TRBD2. The CDR3 has 17 residues. Germline CDR1 LGHNA, CDR2 YSLEER. Trimming cost V 0 bases and J 2 bases; bases outside gene matches: 8. The CDR3 region has the DNA TGCGCCAGCAGCCAAGATTGGCGCGGGAGCAACACAGATACGCAGTATTTT. Its protein product is CASSQDWRGSNTDTQYF.

This clone has a count of ten or more. The CDR3: CASIKDRHDQPQHF. The CDR3, as DNA: TGTGCCAGCATTAAGGATCGCCATGATCAGCCCCAGCATTTT. The rearrangement uses TRBV3-1 and TRBJ1-5, with D uncertain. With 7 bases removed from V and 5 bases from J, the gap between germline ends came to 15 bases. Germline assignment: CDR1 LGHDT and CDR2 YNNKEL (reference sequence). The CDR3 runs 14 residues.

This clone was detected many times. V and J are TRBV4-1 and TRBJ2-7, with TRBD1 identical over 7 bases. The V segment lost 2 bases and the J segment 3 bases; nucleotides outside the gene matches: 4. The germline V gene encodes CDR1 MGHRA and CDR2 YSYEKL. CDR3 length: 14 residues. The DNA for the CDR3 is TGCGCCAGCAGCCAATCGGGACAGCTCTACGAGCAGTACTTC. Its protein is CASSQSGQLYEQYF.

The genes are TRBV4-1 and TRBJ2-7; weak D call: TRBD2 (5 bases). CDR1 is MGHRA, CDR2 YSYEKL, per germline. V lost 4 bases and J lost 4, with 14 bases in between. The CDR3 extends over 14 amino acids. The CDR3 is CASSLEVRGYEQYF. Written as DNA, the CDR3 is TGCGCCAGCAGCCTAGAGGTCCGGGGTTACGAGCAGTACTTC.

This clone was counted ten times or more. The chain has TRBV20-1 and TRBJ1-5; the D gene is possibly TRBD1 (5 bases). The CDR3 runs to 14 residues. The V end was cut by 0 bases, the J end by 7 bases, with 13 bases between. Germline CDR1 is DFQATT and CDR2 is SNEGSKA (reference sequence). In DNA, the CDR3 is TGCAGTGCTAGAGATCCGGGGGGAAGGCAGCCCCAGCATTTT. Translating gives CSARDPGGRQPQHF.

This clone was recorded at least ten times. The chain recombines TRBV28 with TRBJ1-1, with D uncertain. The CDR3 spans 12 residues. Trimming stripped 7 bases from V and 8 bases from J, with 14 bases between. Germline V lookup: CDR1 MDHEN, CDR2 SYDVKM. The CDR3 loop is CASIPREGEAFF. The CDR3 DNA is TGTGCCAGCATTCCCAGAGAAGGGGAAGCTTTCTTT.

This clone was counted ten times or more. The J gene is TRBJ2-7, the V gene TRBV10-3; tentative D call: TRBD1 (6 bases). Germline CDR1 ENHRY, CDR2 SYGVKD. This CDR3 has 17 residues. V was cut by 4 bases and J by 0 bases, with 19 bases left in between. The CDR3 DNA sequence: TGTGCCATCAGTGTCTCTCCGGGCCAGGGGAGCTCCTACGAGCAGTACTTC. Protein sequence: CAISVSPGQGSSYEQYF.

In its sample, this clone was seen a few times. The V call is TRBV20-1, the J call TRBJ2-7, with 9 bases fitting TRBD2. The CDR3 has 16 residues. With 1 base clipped from V and 0 bases from J, the junction kept 7 bases outside the gene matches. Germline V gives CDR1 DFQATT, CDR2 SNEGSKA (reference sequence). CDR3 DNA: TGCAGTGCTAGAGGTAGGCTAGCGGGATTCTCCTACGAGCAGTACTTC. Translated: CSARGRLAGFSYEQYF.

This clone was seen many times. The rearrangement joins TRBV27 to TRBJ1-3, with D perhaps TRBD1 (5 bases). From germline, CDR1 is MNHEY and CDR2 SMNVEV (reference sequence). V was shortened by 2 bases and J by 0 bases, with 17 bases between the two germline ends. The CDR3 consists of 18 residues. The DNA for the CDR3 is TGTGCCAGCAGTTTAAGGGGTCCCTTGCTGGGCTCTGGAAACACCATATATTTT. This codes for CASSLRGPLLGSGNTIYF.